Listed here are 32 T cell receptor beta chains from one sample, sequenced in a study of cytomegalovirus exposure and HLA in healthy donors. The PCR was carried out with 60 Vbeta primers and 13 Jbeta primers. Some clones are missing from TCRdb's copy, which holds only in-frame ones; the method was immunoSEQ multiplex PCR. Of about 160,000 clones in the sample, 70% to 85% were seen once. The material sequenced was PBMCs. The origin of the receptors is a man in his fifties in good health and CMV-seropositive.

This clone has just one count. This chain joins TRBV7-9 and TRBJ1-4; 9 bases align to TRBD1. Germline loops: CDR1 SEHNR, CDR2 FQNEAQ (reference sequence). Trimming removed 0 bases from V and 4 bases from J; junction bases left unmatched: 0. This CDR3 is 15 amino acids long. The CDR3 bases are TGTGCCAGCAGCTTAGCGACAGGGGGTAATGAAAAACTGTTTTTT. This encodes CASSLATGGNEKLFF.

The CDR3 DNA sequence: TGCGCCAGCAGTGCCCTAGGAAAGCAGTACTTC. Translated, it gives CASSALGKQYF. This sequence joins TRBV10-2 and TRBJ2-5; D is uncertain. Germline V gene data show CDR1 as WSHSY and CDR2 as SAAADI. CDR3 length: 11 amino acids. With 4 bases removed from V and 11 bases from J, the gap between germline ends came to 11 bases.

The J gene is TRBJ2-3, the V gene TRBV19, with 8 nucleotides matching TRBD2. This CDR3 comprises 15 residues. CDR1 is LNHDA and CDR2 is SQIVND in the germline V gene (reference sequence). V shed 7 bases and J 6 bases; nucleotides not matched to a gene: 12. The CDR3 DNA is TGTGCCAGTAAAATAGCGGGGCCGGTTAAGGATACGCAGTATTTT. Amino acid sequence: CASKIAGPVKDTQYF.

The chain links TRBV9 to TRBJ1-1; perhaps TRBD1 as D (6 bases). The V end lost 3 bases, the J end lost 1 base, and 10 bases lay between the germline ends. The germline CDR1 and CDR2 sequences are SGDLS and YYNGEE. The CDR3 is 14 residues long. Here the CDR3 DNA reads TGTGCCAGCAGCGCCCCGACAGGGAACACTGAAGCTTTCTTT. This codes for CASSAPTGNTEAFF.

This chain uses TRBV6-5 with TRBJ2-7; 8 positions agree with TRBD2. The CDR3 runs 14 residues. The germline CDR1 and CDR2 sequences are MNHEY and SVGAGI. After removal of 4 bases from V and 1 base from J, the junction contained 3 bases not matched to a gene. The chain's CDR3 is CASSLAGWSYEQYF. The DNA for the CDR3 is TGTGCCAGCAGTTTAGCGGGGTGGTCCTACGAGCAGTACTTC.

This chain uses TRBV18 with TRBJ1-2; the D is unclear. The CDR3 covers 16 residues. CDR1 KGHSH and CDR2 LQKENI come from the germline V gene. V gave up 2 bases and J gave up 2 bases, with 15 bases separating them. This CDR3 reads CASSPLVPGSNYGYTF. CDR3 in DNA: TGTGCCAGCTCACCATTGGTACCAGGATCGAACTATGGCTACACCTTC. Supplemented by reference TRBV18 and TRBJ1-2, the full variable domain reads NAGVMQNPRHLVRRRGQEARLRCSPMKGHSHVYWYRQLPEEGLKFMVYLQKENIIDESGMPKERFSAEFPKEGPSILRIQQVVRGDSAAYFCASSPLVPGSNYGYTFGSGTRLTVV.

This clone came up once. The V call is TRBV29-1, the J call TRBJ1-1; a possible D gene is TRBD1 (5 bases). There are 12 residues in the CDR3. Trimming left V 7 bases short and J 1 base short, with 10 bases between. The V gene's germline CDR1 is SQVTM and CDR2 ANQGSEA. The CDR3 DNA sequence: TGCAGCGCCGGACAACAGAACACTGAAGCTTTCTTT. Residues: CSAGQQNTEAFF.

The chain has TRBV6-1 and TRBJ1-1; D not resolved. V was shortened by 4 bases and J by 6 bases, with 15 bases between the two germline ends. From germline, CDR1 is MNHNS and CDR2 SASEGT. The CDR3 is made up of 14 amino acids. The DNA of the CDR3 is TGTGCCAGCAGTGCAAGAGGGCCCGGGGCTGAAGCTTTCTTT. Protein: CASSARGPGAEAFF.

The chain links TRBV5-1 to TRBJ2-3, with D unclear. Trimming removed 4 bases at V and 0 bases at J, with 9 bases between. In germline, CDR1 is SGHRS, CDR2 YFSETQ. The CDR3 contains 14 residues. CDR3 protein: CASSPKLSTDTQYF. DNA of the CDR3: TGCGCCAGCAGCCCAAAACTTAGCACAGATACGCAGTATTTT. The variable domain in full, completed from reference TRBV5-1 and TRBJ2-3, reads KAGVTQTPRYLIKTRGQQVTLSCSPISGHRSVSWYQQTPGQGLQFLFEYFSETQRNKGNFPGRFSGRQFSNSRSEMNVSTLELGDSALYLCASSPKLSTDTQYFGPGTRLTVL.

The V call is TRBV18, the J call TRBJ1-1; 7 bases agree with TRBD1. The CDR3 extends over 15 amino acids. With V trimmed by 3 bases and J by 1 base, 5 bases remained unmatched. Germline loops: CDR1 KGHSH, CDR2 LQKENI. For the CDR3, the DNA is TGTGCCAGCTCACCTGGACGGGACAGGAACACTGAAGCTTTCTTT. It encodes CASSPGRDRNTEAFF.

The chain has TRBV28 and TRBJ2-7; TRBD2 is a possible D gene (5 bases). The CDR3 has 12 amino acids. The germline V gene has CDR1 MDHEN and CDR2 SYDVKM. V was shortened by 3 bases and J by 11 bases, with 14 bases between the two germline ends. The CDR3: CASSFSPSGEYF. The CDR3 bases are TGTGCCAGCAGTTTCTCTCCATCCGGGGAGTACTTC.

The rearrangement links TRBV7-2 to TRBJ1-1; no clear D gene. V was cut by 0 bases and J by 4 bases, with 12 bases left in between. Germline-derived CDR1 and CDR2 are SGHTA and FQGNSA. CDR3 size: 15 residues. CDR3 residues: CASSLALLTGTEAFF. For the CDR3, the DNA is TGTGCCAGCAGCTTAGCGCTTCTAACGGGCACTGAAGCTTTCTTT.

The CDR3 bases are TGCGCCAGCAGCCCCGGGTCAGTCATGAACACTGAAGCTTTCTTT. It specifies CASSPGSVMNTEAFF. The chain recombines TRBV5-1 with TRBJ1-1; no clear D gene. Germline V lookup: CDR1 SGHRS, CDR2 YFSETQ. The CDR3 spans 15 residues. Trimming shortened V by 4 bases and J by 0 bases, and 13 bases separated the two germline ends.

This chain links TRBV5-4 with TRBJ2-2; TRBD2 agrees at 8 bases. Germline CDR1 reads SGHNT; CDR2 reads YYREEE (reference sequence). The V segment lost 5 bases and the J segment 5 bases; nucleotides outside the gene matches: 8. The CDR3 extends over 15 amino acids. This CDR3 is CASREGLESTGELFF. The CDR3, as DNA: TGTGCCAGCAGAGAGGGACTAGAGAGTACCGGGGAGCTGTTTTTT.

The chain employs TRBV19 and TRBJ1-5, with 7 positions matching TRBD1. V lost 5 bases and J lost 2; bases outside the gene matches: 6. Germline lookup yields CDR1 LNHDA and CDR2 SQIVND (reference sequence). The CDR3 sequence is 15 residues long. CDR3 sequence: CASSSGTAGNQPQHF. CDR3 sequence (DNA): TGTGCCAGTAGTTCAGGGACAGCGGGCAATCAGCCCCAGCATTTT.

The CDR3 sequence is CASSLTGRVEHTGELFF. In nucleotides, the CDR3 is TGTGCCAGCAGCTTAACGGGGAGGGTCGAGCACACCGGGGAGCTGTTTTTT. The V and J genes are TRBV7-3 and TRBJ2-2, with 7 bases lining up with TRBD2. CDR3 size: 17 residues. V was clipped by 0 bases and J by 3 bases; unmatched bases: 7. The germline V gene has CDR1 SGHTA and CDR2 FQGTGA. Full variable domain (remainder filled in from reference TRBV7-3 and TRBJ2-2): GAGVSQTPSNKVTEKGKYVELRCDPISGHTALYWYRQSLGQGPEFLIYFQGTGAADDSGLPNDRFFAVRPEGSVSTLKIQRTERGDSAVYLCASSLTGRVEHTGELFFGEGSRLTVL.

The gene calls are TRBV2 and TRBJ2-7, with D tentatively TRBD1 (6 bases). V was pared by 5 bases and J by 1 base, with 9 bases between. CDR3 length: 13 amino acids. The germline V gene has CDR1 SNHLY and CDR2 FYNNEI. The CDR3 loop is CASSSDRSYEQYF. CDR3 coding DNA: TGTGCCAGCAGTTCCGACAGGTCCTACGAGCAGTACTTC.

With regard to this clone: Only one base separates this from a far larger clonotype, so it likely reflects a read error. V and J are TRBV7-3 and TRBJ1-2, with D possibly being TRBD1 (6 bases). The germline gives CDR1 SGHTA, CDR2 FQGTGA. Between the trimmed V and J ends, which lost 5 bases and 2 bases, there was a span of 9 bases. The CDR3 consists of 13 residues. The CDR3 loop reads CASSRDRNYGYTF. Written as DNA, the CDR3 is TGTGCCAGCAGCCGCGACAGGAACTATGGCTACACCTTC.

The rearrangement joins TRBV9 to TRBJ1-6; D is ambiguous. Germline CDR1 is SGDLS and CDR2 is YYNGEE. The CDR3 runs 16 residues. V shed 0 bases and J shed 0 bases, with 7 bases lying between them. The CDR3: CASSVGHSSYNSPLHF. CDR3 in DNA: TGTGCCAGCAGCGTAGGGCACAGCTCCTATAATTCACCCCTCCACTTT.

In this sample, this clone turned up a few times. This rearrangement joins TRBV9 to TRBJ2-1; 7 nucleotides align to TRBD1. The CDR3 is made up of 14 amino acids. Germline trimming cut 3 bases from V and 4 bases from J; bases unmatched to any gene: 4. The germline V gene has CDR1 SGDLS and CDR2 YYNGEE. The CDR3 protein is CASSDRGGYNEQFF. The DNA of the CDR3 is TGTGCCAGCAGCGACAGGGGCGGGTACAATGAGCAGTTCTTC.

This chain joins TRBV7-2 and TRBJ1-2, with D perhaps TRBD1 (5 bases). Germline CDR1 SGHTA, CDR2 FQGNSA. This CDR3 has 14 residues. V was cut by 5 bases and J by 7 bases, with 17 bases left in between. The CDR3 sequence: CASSPGRGEGGYTF. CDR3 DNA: TGTGCCAGCAGCCCGGGTCGGGGGGAGGGTGGCTACACCTTC.

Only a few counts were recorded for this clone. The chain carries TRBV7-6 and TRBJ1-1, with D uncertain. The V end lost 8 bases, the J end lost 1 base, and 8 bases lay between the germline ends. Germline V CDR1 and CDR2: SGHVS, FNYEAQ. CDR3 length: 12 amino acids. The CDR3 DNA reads TGTGCCAGCGGCGGAGGGAACACTGAAGCTTTCTTT. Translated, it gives CASGGGNTEAFF.

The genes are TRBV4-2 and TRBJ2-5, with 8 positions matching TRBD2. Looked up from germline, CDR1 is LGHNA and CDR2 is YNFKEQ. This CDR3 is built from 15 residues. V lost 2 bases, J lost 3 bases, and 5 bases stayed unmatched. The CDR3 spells CASSQIAGFKETQYF. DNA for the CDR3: TGTGCCAGCAGCCAAATAGCGGGGTTTAAAGAGACCCAGTACTTC.

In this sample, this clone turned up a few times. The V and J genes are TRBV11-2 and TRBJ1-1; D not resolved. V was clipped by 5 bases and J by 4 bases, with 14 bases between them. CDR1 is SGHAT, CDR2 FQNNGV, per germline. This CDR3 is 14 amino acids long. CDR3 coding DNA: TGTGCCAGCAGCCTCCAGACAAGTCGCACTGAAGCTTTCTTT. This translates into CASSLQTSRTEAFF.

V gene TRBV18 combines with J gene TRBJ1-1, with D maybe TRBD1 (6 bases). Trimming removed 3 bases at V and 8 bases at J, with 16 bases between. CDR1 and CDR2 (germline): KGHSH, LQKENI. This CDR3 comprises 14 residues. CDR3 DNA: TGTGCCAGCTCACCGCGGACAGTATTAGAAGAAGCTTTCTTT. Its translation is CASSPRTVLEEAFF.

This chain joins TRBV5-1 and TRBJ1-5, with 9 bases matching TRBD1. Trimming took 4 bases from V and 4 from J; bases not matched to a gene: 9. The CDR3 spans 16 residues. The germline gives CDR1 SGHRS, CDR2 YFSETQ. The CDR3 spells CASSPGTGRDNQPQHF. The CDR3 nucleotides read TGCGCCAGCAGCCCGGGGACAGGGAGGGATAATCAGCCCCAGCATTTT.

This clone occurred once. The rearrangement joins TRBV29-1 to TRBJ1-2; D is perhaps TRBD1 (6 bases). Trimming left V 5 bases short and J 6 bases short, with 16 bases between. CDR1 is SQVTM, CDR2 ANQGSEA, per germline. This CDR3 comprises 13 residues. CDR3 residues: CSVTFLKGDGYTF. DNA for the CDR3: TGCAGCGTTACCTTTCTAAAGGGGGATGGCTACACCTTC. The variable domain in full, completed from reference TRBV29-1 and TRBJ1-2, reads SAVISQKPSRDICQRGTSLTIQCQVDSQVTMMFWYRQQPGQSLTLIATANQGSEATYESGFVIDKFPISRPNLTFSTLTVSNMSPEDSSIYLCSVTFLKGDGYTFGSGTRLTVV.

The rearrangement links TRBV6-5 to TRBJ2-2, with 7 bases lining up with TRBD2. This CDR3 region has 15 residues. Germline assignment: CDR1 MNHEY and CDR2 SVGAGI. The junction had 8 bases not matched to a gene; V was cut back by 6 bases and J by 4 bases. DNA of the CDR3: TGTGCCAGCAGCGGGAGGCAGGAGCTCACCGGGGAGCTGTTTTTT. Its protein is CASSGRQELTGELFF.

The CDR3 DNA sequence: TGCGCCAGCAGCCCACGGGACAGGGGAAGCTATGGCTACACCTTC. Residues: CASSPRDRGSYGYTF. V and J are TRBV4-1 and TRBJ1-2; 10 bases agree with TRBD1. The CDR3 has 15 amino acids. With 4 bases clipped from V and 4 bases from J, the junction kept 6 bases outside the gene matches. CDR1 is MGHRA and CDR2 is YSYEKL in the germline V gene.

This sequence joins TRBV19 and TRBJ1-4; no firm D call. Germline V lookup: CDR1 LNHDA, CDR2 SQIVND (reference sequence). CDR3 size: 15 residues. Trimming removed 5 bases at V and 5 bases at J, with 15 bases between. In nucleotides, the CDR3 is TGTGCCAGTAGTGTCGCCGAGACACGAAATGAAAAACTGTTTTTT. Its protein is CASSVAETRNEKLFF.

The CDR3 spells CAWSRSSAGANVLTF. For the CDR3, the DNA is TGTGCCTGGAGTAGATCTAGCGCTGGGGCCAACGTCCTGACTTTC. The chain combines TRBV30 with TRBJ2-6; a weak D match, TRBD2 (6 bases). Trimming stripped 2 bases from V and 2 bases from J, with 10 bases between. This CDR3 spans 15 amino acids. Germline loops: CDR1 GTSNPN, CDR2 SVGIG (reference sequence).

The DNA of the CDR3 is TGTGCCAGCAGCTTAGCGGGGACAGTTAGCAATCAGCCCCAGCATTTT. It specifies CASSLAGTVSNQPQHF. The rearrangement uses TRBV7-2 and TRBJ1-5; 7 bases are shared with TRBD1. From germline, CDR1 is SGHTA and CDR2 FQGNSA. The V segment lost 0 bases and the J segment 0 bases; nucleotides outside the gene matches: 2. The CDR3 has 16 residues. Full variable domain (rest looked up from reference TRBV7-2 and TRBJ1-5): GAGVSQSPSNKVTEKGKDVELRCDPISGHTALYWYRQSLGQGLEFLIYFQGNSAPDKSGLPSDRFSAERTGGSVSTLTIQRTQQEDSAVYLCASSLAGTVSNQPQHFGDGTRLSIL.